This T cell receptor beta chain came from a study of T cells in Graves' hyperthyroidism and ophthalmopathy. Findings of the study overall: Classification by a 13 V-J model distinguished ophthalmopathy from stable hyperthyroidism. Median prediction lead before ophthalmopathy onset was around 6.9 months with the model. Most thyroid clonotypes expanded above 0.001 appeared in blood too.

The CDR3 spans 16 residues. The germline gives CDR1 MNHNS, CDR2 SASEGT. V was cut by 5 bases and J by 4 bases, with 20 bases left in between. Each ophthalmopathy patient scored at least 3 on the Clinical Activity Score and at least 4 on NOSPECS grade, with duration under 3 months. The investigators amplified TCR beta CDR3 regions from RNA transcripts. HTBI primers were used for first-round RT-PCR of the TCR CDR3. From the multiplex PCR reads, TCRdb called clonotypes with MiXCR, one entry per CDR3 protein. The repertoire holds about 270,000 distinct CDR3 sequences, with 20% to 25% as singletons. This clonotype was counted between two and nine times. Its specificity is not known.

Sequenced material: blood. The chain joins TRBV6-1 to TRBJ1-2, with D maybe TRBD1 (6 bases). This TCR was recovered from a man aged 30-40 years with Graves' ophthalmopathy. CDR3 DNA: TGTGCCAGCAGTTCGTCCGGGACACTTGGGCCCTATGGCTACACCTTC. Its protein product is CASSSSGTLGPYGYTF.